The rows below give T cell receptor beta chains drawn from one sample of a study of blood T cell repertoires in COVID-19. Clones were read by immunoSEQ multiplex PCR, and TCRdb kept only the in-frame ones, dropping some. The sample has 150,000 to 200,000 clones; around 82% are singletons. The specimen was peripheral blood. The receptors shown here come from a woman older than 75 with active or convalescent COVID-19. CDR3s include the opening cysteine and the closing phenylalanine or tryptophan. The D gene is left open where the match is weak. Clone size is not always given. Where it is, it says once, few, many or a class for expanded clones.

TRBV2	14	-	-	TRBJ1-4	CASIFGQTNEKLFF	TGTGCCAGCATCTTTGGGCAGACGAATGAAAAACTGTTTTTT
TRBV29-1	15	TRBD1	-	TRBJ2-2	CSVWTGVKNTGELFF	TGCAGCGTTTGGACAGGGGTAAAGAACACCGGGGAGCTGTTTTTT
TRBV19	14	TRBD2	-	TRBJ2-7	CASSDPGGSYEQYF	TGTGCCAGTAGTGACCCGGGGGGCTCCTACGAGCAGTACTTC
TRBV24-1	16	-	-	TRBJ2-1	CATSDHPGRPHNEQFF	TGTGCCACCAGTGACCACCCAGGGCGGCCCCACAATGAGCAGTTCTTC
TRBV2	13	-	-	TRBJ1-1	CASSEGPNTEAFF	TGTGCCAGCAGTGAAGGGCCGAACACTGAAGCTTTCTTT
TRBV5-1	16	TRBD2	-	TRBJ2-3	CASSLPVAGGPDTQYF	TGCGCCAGCAGCTTACCGGTAGCGGGAGGGCCCGATACGCAGTATTTT
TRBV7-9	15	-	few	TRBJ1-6	CASSLGPGENSPLHF	TGTGCCAGCAGCTTAGGTCCAGGGGAGAATTCACCCCTCCACTTT
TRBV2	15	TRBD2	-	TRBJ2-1	CASSSSGTSGSIQFF	TGTGCCAGCAGTTCATCCGGGACTAGCGGGAGTATTCAGTTCTTC
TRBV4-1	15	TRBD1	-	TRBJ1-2	CASSQQRQGNYGYTF	TGCGCCAGCAGCCAACAGAGACAGGGAAACTATGGCTACACCTTC
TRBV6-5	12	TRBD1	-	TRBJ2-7	CATDRGSYEQYF	TGTGCCACCGACAGGGGTTCCTACGAGCAGTACTTC
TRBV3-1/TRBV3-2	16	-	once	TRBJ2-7	CASSVEGRTLGDEQYF	TGTGCCAGCAGCGTGGAGGGCAGGACCCTAGGGGACGAGCAGTACTTC
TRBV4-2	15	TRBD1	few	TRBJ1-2	CASSQEGQGLSGYTF	TGTGCCAGCAGCCAAGAGGGACAGGGGTTGAGTGGCTACACCTTC
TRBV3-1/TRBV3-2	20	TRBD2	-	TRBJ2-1	CASSPWRSGVSKSSYNEQFF	TGTGCCAGCAGCCCTTGGCGTAGCGGGGTCTCCAAATCCTCCTACAATGAGCAGTTCTTC
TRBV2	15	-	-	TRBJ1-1	CASGVSGGSGTEAFF	TGTGCCAGCGGAGTTTCGGGGGGCTCTGGGACTGAAGCTTTCTTT
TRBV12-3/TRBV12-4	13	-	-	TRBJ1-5	CASSLSRGQPQHF	TGTGCCAGCAGCCTATCCCGGGGACAGCCCCAGCATTTT
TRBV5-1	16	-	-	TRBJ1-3	CASSPWDSRSGNTIYF	TGCGCCAGCAGCCCATGGGACTCCCGCTCTGGAAACACCATATATTTT
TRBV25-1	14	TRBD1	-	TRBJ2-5	CASSLQGIQETQYF	TGTGCCAGCAGTTTACAGGGGATCCAAGAGACCCAGTACTTC
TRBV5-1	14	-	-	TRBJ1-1	CASSRMGGATEAFF	TGCGCCAGCAGCCGGATGGGAGGGGCCACTGAAGCTTTCTTT